This T cell receptor (beta chain) was identified during a study of human T cells and chemical hapten exposure. As for the study in general: On 2 cm by 2 cm of upper inner arm skin, sensitization was performed with 2% DPC. For the roughly 26-week duration of the study, patients were given weekly doses of diphenylcyclopropenone on the scalp.

Using its own MiXCR run on the RACE reads, TCRdb lists one record per CDR3 protein. In the table there are some 170,000 distinct CDR3 sequences, approximately 20% of which are singletons. V was shortened by 3 bases and J by 2 bases, with 12 bases between the two germline ends. Germline CDR1 SGHRS, CDR2 YFSETQ. The CDR3 is 14 amino acids. Stated time point: patch test 1, 2 weeks after DPC sensitization. Treatment meaning: therapeutic diphenylcyclopropenone sensitization with weekly scalp DPC. This TCR was recovered from a woman aged 50 to 65 with alopecia areata. Some clones in this sample may be carry-over from other donors' samples. The J gene is TRBJ2-7, the V gene TRBV5-1; D unclear. The sample consisted of whole blood, taken in connection with sensitization to the hapten diphenylcyclopropenone (DPC). CDR3 sequence (DNA): TGCGCCAGCAGCTCGATTGGCACAACCTACGAGCAGTACTTC. This translates into CASSSIGTTYEQYF.